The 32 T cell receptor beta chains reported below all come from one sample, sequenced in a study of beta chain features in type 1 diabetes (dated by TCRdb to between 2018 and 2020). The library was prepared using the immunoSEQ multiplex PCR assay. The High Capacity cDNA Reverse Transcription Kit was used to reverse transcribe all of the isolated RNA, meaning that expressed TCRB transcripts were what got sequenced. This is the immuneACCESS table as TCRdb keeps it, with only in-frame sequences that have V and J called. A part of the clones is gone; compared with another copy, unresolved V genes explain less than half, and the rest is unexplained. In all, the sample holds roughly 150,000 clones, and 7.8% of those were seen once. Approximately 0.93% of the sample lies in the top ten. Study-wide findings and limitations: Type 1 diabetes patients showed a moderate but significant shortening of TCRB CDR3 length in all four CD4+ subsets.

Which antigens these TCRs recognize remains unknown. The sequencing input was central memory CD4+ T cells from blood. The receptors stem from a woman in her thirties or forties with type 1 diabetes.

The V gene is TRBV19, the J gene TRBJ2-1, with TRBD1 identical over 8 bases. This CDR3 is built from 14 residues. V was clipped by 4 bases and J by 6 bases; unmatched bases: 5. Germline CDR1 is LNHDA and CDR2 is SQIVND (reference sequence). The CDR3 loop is CASSRDRPGNEQFF. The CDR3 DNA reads TGTGCCAGTAGTAGGGACAGGCCAGGCAATGAGCAGTTCTTC.

CDR3 nucleotide sequence: TGCGCCAGCAGCCCGACAGGGGGTAATCAGCCCCAGCATTTT. This encodes CASSPTGGNQPQHF. The chain employs TRBV5-1 and TRBJ1-5, with 9 bases identical to TRBD1. Germline lookup yields CDR1 SGHRS and CDR2 YFSETQ. The CDR3 loop spans 14 amino acids. J gave up 4 bases and V 4 bases, and 3 bases lay outside the gene matches.

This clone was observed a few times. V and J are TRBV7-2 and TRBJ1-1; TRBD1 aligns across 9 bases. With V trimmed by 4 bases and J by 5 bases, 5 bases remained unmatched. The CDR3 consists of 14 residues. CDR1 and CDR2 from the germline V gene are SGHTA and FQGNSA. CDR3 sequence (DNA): TGTGCCAGCAGCTCCGGGACAGGGAAGACTGAAGCTTTCTTT. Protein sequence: CASSSGTGKTEAFF.

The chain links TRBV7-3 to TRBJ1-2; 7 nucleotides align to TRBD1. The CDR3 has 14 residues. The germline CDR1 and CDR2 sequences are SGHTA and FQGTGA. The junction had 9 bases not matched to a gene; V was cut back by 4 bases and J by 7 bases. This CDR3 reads CASSSRDSSIGYTF. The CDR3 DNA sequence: TGTGCCAGCAGCTCCCGGGACAGCTCCATTGGCTACACCTTC. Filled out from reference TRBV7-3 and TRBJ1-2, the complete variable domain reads GAGVSQTPSNKVTEKGKYVELRCDPISGHTALYWYRQSLGQGPEFLIYFQGTGAADDSGLPNDRFFAVRPEGSVSTLKIQRTERGDSAVYLCASSSRDSSIGYTFGSGTRLTVV.

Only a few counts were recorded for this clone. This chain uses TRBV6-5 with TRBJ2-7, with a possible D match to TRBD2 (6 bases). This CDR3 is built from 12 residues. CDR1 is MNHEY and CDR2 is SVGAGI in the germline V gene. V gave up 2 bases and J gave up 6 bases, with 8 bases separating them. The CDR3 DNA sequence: TGTGCCAGCAGTTACCGGAGGGGCGAGCAGTACTTC. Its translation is CASSYRRGEQYF.

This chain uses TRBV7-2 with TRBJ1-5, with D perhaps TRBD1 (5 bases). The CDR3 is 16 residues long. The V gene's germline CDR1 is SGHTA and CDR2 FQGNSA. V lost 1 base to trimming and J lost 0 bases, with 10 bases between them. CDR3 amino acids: CASSLGAGYSNQPQHF. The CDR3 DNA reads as TGTGCCAGCAGCTTAGGAGCAGGGTATAGCAATCAGCCCCAGCATTTT.

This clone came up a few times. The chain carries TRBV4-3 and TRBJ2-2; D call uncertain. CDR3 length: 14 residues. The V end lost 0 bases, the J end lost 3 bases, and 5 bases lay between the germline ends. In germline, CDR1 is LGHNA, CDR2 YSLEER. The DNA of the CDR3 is TGCGCCAGCAGCCAAGATCATTACACCGGGGAGCTGTTTTTT. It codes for CASSQDHYTGELFF.

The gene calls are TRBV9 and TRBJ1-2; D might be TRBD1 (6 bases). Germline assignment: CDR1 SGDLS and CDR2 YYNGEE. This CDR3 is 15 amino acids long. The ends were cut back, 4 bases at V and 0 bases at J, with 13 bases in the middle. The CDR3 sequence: CASSSETGANYGYTF. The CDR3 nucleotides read TGTGCCAGCAGCTCTGAGACAGGTGCTAACTATGGCTACACCTTC.

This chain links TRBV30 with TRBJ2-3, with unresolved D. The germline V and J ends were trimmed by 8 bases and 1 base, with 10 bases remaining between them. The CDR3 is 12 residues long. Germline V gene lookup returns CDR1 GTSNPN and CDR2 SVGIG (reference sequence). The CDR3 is CANGERTDTQYF. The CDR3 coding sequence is TGTGCCAATGGTGAGCGCACAGATACGCAGTATTTT.

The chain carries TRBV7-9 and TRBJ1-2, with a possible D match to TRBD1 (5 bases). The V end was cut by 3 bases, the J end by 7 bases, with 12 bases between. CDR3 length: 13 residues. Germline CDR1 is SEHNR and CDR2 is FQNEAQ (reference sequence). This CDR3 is CASSFTQGSGYTF. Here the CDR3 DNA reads TGTGCCAGCAGCTTCACGCAGGGAAGTGGCTACACCTTC. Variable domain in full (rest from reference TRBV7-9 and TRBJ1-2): DTGVSQNPRHKITKRGQNVTFRCDPISEHNRLYWYRQTLGQGPEFLTYFQNEAQLEKSRLLSDRFSAERPKGSFSTLEIQRTEQGDSAMYLCASSFTQGSGYTFGSGTRLTVV.

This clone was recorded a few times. DNA for the CDR3: TGCGCCAGCAGCCAAGAGCAGGGGACCCTCTCTGGGGCCAACGTCCTGACTTTC. Protein: CASSQEQGTLSGANVLTF. The genes are TRBV4-1 and TRBJ2-6; D might be TRBD1 (6 bases). From germline, CDR1 is MGHRA and CDR2 YSYEKL. This CDR3 has 18 residues. The V end was cut by 0 bases, the J end by 0 bases, with 12 bases between.

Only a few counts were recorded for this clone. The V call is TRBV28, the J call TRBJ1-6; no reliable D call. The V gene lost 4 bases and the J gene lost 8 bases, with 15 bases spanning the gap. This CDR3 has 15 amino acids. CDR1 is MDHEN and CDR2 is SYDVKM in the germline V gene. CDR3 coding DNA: TGTGCCAGCAGTTCACGACCCCCAGCGGATTCACCCCTCCACTTT. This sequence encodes CASSSRPPADSPLHF. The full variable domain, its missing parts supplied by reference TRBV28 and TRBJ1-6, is DVKVTQSSRYLVKRTGEKVFLECVQDMDHENMFWYRQDPGLGLRLIYFSYDVKMKEKGDIPEGYSVSREKKERFSLILESASTNQTSMYLCASSSRPPADSPLHFGNGTRLTVT.

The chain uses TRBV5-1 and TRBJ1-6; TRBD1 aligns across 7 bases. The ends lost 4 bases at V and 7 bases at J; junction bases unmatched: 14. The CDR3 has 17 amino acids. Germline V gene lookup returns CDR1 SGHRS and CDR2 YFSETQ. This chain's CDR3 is CASSPGGGGWFNSPLHF. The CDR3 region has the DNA TGCGCCAGCAGCCCAGGTGGAGGGGGCTGGTTCAATTCACCCCTCCACTTT.

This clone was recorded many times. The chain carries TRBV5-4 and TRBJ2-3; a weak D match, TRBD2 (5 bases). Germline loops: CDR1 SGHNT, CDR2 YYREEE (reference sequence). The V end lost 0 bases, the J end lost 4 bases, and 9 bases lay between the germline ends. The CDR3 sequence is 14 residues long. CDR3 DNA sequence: TGTGCCAGCAGCTTGGGGCTAGCCGCAGATACGCAGTATTTT. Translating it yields CASSLGLAADTQYF.

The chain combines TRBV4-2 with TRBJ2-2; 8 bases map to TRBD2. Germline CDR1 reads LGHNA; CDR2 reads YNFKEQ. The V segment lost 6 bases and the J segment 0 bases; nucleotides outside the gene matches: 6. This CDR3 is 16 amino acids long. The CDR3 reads CASSYPGLANTGELFF. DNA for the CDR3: TGTGCCAGCAGTTACCCGGGACTAGCGAACACCGGGGAGCTGTTTTTT.

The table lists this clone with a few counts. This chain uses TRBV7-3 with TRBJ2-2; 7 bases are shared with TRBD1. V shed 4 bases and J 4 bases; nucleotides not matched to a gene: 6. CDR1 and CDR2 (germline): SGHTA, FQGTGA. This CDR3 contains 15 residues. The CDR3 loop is CASSSEGATTGELFF. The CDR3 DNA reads TGTGCCAGCAGCTCCGAGGGGGCTACCACCGGGGAGCTGTTTTTT.

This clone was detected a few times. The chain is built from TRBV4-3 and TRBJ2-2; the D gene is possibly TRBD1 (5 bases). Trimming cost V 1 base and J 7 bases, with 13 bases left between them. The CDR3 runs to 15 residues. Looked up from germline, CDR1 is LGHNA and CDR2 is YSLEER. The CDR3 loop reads CASSQGARDIGELFF. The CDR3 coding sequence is TGCGCCAGCAGCCAAGGTGCCAGGGATATCGGGGAGCTGTTTTTT.

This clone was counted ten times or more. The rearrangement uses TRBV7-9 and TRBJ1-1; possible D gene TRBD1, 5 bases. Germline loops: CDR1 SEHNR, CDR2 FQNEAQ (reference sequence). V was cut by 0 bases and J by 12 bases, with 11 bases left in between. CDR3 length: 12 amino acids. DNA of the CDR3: TGTGCCAGCAGCTTAGCGGAGGGGCAGACTTTCTTT. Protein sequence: CASSLAEGQTFF.

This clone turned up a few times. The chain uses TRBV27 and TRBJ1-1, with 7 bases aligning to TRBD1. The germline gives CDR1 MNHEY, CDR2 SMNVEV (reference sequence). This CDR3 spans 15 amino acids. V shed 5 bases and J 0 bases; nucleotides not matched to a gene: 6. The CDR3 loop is CASSRATGLNTEAFF. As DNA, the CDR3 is TGTGCCAGCAGTCGTGCGACAGGGTTGAACACTGAAGCTTTCTTT.

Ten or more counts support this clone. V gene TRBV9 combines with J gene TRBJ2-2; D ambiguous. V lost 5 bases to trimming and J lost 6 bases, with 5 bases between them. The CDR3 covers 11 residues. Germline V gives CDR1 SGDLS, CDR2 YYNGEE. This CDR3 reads CASRTAGELFF. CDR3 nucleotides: TGTGCCAGCAGAACAGCCGGGGAGCTGTTTTTT.

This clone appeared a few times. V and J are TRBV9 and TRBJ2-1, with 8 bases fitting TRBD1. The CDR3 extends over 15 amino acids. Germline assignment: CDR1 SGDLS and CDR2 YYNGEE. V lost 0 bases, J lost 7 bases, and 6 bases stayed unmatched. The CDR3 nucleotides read TGTGCCAGCAGCGTAGTGCAGGGGGCGGCGAATGAGCAGTTCTTC. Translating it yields CASSVVQGAANEQFF. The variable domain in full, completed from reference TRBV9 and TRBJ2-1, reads DSGVTQTPKHLITATGQRVTLRCSPRSGDLSVYWYQQSLDQGLQFLIQYYNGEERAKGNILERFSAQQFPDLHSELNLSSLELGDSALYFCASSVVQGAANEQFFGPGTRLTVL.

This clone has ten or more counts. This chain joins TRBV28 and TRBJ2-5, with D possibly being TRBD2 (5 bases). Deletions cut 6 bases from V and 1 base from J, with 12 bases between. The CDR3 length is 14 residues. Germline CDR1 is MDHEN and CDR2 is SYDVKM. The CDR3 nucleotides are TGTGCCAGCAGCCTATCTAGCAGCCAAGAGACCCAGTACTTC. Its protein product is CASSLSSSQETQYF.

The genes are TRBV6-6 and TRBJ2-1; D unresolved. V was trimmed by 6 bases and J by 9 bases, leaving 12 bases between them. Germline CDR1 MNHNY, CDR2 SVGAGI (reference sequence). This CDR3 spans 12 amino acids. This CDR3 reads CASSQYRSEQFF. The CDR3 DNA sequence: TGTGCCAGCAGCCAATATAGGAGTGAGCAGTTCTTC.

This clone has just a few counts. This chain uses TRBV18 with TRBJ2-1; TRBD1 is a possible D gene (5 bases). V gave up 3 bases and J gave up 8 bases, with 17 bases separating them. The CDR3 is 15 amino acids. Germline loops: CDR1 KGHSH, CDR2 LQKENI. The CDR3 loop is CASSPLWQGNDEQFF. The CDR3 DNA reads TGTGCCAGCTCACCCCTATGGCAGGGCAACGATGAGCAGTTCTTC.

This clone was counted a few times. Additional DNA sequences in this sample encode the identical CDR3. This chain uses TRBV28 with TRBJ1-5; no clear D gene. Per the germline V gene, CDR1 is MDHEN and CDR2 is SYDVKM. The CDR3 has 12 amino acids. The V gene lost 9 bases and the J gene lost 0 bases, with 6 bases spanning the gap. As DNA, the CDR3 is TGTGCCAGTAAAGCTAGCAATCAGCCCCAGCATTTT. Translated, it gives CASKASNQPQHF. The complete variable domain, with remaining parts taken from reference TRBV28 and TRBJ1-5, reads DVKVTQSSRYLVKRTGEKVFLECVQDMDHENMFWYRQDPGLGLRLIYFSYDVKMKEKGDIPEGYSVSREKKERFSLILESASTNQTSMYLCASKASNQPQHFGDGTRLSIL.

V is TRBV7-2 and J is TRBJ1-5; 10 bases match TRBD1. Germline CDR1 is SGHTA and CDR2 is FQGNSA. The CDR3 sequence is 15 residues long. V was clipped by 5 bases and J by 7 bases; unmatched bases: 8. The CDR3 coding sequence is TGTGCCAGCAGCCCCGGGACAGGGGAATACCAGCCCCAGCATTTT. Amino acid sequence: CASSPGTGEYQPQHF.

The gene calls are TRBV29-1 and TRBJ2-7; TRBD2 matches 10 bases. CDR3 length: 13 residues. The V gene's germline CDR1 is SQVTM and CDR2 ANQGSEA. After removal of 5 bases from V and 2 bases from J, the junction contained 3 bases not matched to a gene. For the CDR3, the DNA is TGCAGCGTTCATAGCGGGGGGACCTACGAGCAGTACTTC. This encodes CSVHSGGTYEQYF.

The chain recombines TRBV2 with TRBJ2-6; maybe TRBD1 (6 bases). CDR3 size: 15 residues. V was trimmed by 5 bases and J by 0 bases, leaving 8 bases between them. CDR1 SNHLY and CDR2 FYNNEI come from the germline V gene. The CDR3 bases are TGTGCCAGCAGTACAGGGCGCTCTGGGGCCAACGTCCTGACTTTC. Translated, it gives CASSTGRSGANVLTF.

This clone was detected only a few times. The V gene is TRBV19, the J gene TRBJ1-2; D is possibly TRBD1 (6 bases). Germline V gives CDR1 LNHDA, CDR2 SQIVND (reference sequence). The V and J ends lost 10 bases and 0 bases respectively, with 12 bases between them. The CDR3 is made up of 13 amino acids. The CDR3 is CATSTGPNYGYTF. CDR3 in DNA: TGTGCCACCTCGACAGGTCCTAACTATGGCTACACCTTC. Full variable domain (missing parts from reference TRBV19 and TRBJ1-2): DGGITQSPKYLFRKEGQNVTLSCEQNLNHDAMYWYRQDPGQGLRLIYYSQIVNDFQKGDIAEGYSVSREKKESFPLTVTSAQKNPTAFYLCATSTGPNYGYTFGSGTRLTVV.

The CDR3 region has the DNA TGTGCCAGCAGCCCCGGACAGGGAAAAGAAAAACTGTTTTTT. Amino acids: CASSPGQGKEKLFF. V gene TRBV9 combines with J gene TRBJ1-4; the match to TRBD1 covers 8 bases. The CDR3 spans 14 residues. Germline V gene sequence: CDR1 SGDLS, CDR2 YYNGEE. Trimming removed 4 bases from V and 8 bases from J; junction bases left unmatched: 7.

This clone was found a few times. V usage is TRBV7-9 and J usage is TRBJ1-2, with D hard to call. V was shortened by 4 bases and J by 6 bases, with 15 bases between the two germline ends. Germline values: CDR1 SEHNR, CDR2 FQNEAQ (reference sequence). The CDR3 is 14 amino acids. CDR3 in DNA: TGTGCCAGCAGCTACAGTGGTGACCTCCATGGCTACACCTTC. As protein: CASSYSGDLHGYTF.

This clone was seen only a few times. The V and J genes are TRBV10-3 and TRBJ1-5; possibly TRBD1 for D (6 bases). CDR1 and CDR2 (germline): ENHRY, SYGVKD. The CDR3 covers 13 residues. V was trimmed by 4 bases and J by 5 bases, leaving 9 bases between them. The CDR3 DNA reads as TGTGCCATCAGTGGGGACAATGATCAGCCCCAGCATTTT. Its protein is CAISGDNDQPQHF.